This T cell receptor (beta chain) was recovered during a study of Ad26.COV2.S vaccination and SARS-CoV-2 variants. This clone was picked up one time. Its antigen remains unidentified. Study-wide results and caveats: The study found similar non-spike TCR breadth in vaccine and placebo recipients. Recipients given vaccine exceeded placebo recipients in spike-specific TCR breadth. In TCR breadth and depth analyses, total T cell responses may have been underestimated.

The CDR3 spans 13 residues. V lost 7 bases and J 4 bases, leaving 12 bases between the germline ends. Germline V lookup: CDR1 LGHNT, CDR2 FRNRAP. The protocol was immunoSEQ multiplex PCR, while the TCRdb copy is restricted to in-frame clones and leaves out a portion. The sample has about 350,000 clones; roughly 94% are singletons. The sequencing used peripheral blood, collected after recovery from COVID-19. This clonotype originated in a human donor who had recovered from COVID-19. The gene calls are TRBV12-5 and TRBJ2-3, with D possibly matching TRBD2 (5 bases). The DNA for the CDR3 is TGTGCTAGTGCCGAGGGCTCCGCAGATACGCAGTATTTT. Translation gives CASAEGSADTQYF.